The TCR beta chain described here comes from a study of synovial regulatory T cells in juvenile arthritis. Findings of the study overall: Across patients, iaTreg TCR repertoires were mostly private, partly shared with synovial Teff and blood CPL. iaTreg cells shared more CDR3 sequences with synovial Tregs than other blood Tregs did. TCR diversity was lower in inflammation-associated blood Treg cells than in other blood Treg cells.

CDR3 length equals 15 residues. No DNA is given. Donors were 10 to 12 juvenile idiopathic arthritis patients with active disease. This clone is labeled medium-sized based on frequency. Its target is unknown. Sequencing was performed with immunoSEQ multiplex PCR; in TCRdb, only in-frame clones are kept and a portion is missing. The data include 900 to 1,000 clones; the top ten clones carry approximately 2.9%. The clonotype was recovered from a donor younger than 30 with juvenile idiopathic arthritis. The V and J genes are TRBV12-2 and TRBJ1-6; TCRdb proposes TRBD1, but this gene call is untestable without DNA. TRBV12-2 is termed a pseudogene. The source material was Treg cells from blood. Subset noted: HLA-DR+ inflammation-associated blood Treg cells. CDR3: CASRLADSLNSPLHF.